This T cell receptor (beta chain) is from a study of circulating and synovial CD4+ cells in juvenile arthritis. As to this clone: Its target is unknown.

The data were produced by immunoSEQ multiplex PCR, yet TCRdb's version contains in-frame clones alone and is incomplete. The sample has about 34,000 clones, 95% seen once. From germline, CDR1 is LNHDA and CDR2 SQIVND (reference sequence). The CDR3 contains 15 residues. V lost 4 bases and J lost 5; bases outside the gene matches: 2. General study findings and limits: Compared with bulk blood, circulating pathogenic-like lymphocytes shared substantially more CDR3 sequences with synovial T cells.

Sequenced sample: CD4+ T cells from blood. The chain couples TRBV19 to TRBJ2-2; TRBD2 matches at 12 bases. The receptor comes from a human donor with juvenile idiopathic arthritis. The CDR3 DNA reads TGTGCCAGTAGTACTAGCGGGGGGGCGACCGGGGAGCTGTTTTTT. Protein sequence: CASSTSGGATGELFF.